What follows are 18 T cell receptor beta chains derived from one specimen sequenced in a study of PD-1 blockade in classical Hodgkin lymphoma. Clones were read by immunoSEQ multiplex PCR, and TCRdb kept only the in-frame ones, dropping some. The table records about 18,000 clones, over 80% of them present only once. Each and every patient relapsed after autologous stem cell transplantation, and patients got differing brentuximab vedotin exposure. Source: peripheral blood mononuclear cells (PBMCs), taken at baseline. These receptors came from a human donor with classical Hodgkin lymphoma.

The chain has TRBV4-1 and TRBJ2-2; D is uncertain. The CDR3 runs to 12 residues. V was cut by 3 bases and J by 2 bases, with 1 base left in between. CDR1 and CDR2 from the germline V gene are MGHRA and YSYEKL. The CDR3 loop is CASSHNTGELFF. The CDR3 DNA reads as TGCGCCAGCAGCCATAACACCGGGGAGCTGTTTTTT.

The rearrangement uses TRBV11-2 and TRBJ2-5; 8 bases agree with TRBD1. Germline V gene sequence: CDR1 SGHAT, CDR2 FQNNGV. V lost 1 base to trimming and J lost 5 bases; unmatched junction nucleotides: 15. The CDR3 consists of 18 residues. Here the CDR3 reads CASSLARTGSFRTETQYF. The CDR3 DNA sequence: TGTGCCAGCAGCTTAGCGCGGACAGGGTCTTTTCGGACCGAGACCCAGTACTTC. Full variable domain (remainder filled in from reference TRBV11-2 and TRBJ2-5): EAGVAQSPRYKIIEKRQSVAFWCNPISGHATLYWYQQILGQGPKLLIQFQNNGVVDDSQLPKDRFSAERLKGVDSTLKIQPAKLEDSAVYLCASSLARTGSFRTETQYFGPGTRLLVL.

The chain links TRBV4-1 to TRBJ2-3; possibly TRBD1 or TRBD2 for D (5 bases each). This CDR3 is built from 16 residues. Trimming left V 3 bases short and J 1 base short, with 14 bases between. CDR1 and CDR2 from the germline V gene are MGHRA and YSYEKL. In nucleotides, the CDR3 is TGCGCCAGCAGCCAGGGGAGACTGGGGGGCACAGATACGCAGTATTTT. This gives the protein CASSQGRLGGTDTQYF.

The chain combines TRBV7-3 with TRBJ2-3, with 7 nucleotides matching TRBD2. CDR3 length: 16 amino acids. The V gene's germline CDR1 is SGHTA and CDR2 FQGTGA. V lost 5 bases and J lost 0; bases outside the gene matches: 8. The CDR3 DNA reads TGTGCCAGCAGCATCCGACTAGCTGCTAGCACAGATACGCAGTATTTT. Protein sequence: CASSIRLAASTDTQYF.

The V call is TRBV6-1, the J call TRBJ1-1, with 7 bases fitting TRBD1. This CDR3 is 17 amino acids long. Germline values: CDR1 MNHNS, CDR2 SASEGT. The ends lost 0 bases at V and 0 bases at J; junction bases unmatched: 7. CDR3 DNA: TGTGCCAGCAGTGAAGCGGGGCAGGGGGTTTTGAACACTGAAGCTTTCTTT. Encoded protein: CASSEAGQGVLNTEAFF.

The chain joins TRBV29-1 to TRBJ2-7; 7 bases map to TRBD1. V was clipped by 4 bases and J by 9 bases; unmatched bases: 9. This CDR3 spans 12 amino acids. Germline lookup yields CDR1 SQVTM and CDR2 ANQGSEA. The CDR3 region has the DNA TGCAGCGTTGGGGGACAGTCCCTGGGGCAGTACTTC. Translating gives CSVGGQSLGQYF.

A few counts support this clone. This CDR3 reads CASSFIPSGSRETQYF. Here the CDR3 DNA reads TGTGCCAGCAGTTTTATCCCTAGCGGGAGCCGAGAGACCCAGTACTTC. The chain links TRBV28 to TRBJ2-5, with TRBD2 matching 10 bases. The CDR3 has 16 residues. CDR1 and CDR2 (germline): MDHEN, SYDVKM. The V and J ends lost 3 bases and 4 bases, in that order; junction bases with no gene match: 8.

The genes are TRBV11-2 and TRBJ2-3, with 10 bases identical to TRBD2. Germline V lookup: CDR1 SGHAT, CDR2 FQNNGV. Germline trimming cut 1 base from V and 6 bases from J; bases unmatched to any gene: 10. The CDR3 has 17 amino acids. The CDR3 spells CASSLGGQRGGRDTQYF. DNA of the CDR3: TGTGCCAGCAGCTTAGGTGGCCAGCGGGGGGGCCGGGATACGCAGTATTTT.

This clone was counted a few times. The chain uses TRBV9 and TRBJ2-7; TRBD1 matches at 9 bases. CDR3 length: 13 residues. Germline V gene sequence: CDR1 SGDLS, CDR2 YYNGEE. Losses at the gene ends were 3 bases for V and 3 bases for J; bases not matched to a gene: 1. The DNA of the CDR3 is TGTGCCAGCAGCGGGGGACAGGGCTACGAGCAGTACTTC. Its translation: CASSGGQGYEQYF.

This chain uses TRBV27 with TRBJ1-1, with D perhaps TRBD1 (6 bases). The CDR3 covers 13 residues. Germline CDR1 MNHEY, CDR2 SMNVEV (reference sequence). With 2 bases removed from V and 9 bases from J, the gap between germline ends came to 13 bases. CDR3 protein: CASSLAWTEKAFF. The CDR3 bases are TGTGCCAGCAGTTTAGCGTGGACAGAAAAAGCTTTCTTT.

Only a few counts were recorded for this clone. The gene calls are TRBV27 and TRBJ1-5; D is ambiguous. The CDR3 extends over 15 amino acids. Germline loops: CDR1 MNHEY, CDR2 SMNVEV (reference sequence). V was shortened by 4 bases and J by 0 bases, with 10 bases between the two germline ends. The DNA for the CDR3 is TGTGCCAGCAGTTACGAAGCTTATAGCAATCAGCCCCAGCATTTT. Protein: CASSYEAYSNQPQHF.

In its sample, this clone was seen a few times. The rearrangement joins TRBV29-1 to TRBJ1-4; possible D gene TRBD1, 5 bases. Germline-derived CDR1 and CDR2 are SQVTM and ANQGSEA. The CDR3 consists of 15 residues. With 2 bases removed from V and 6 bases from J, the gap between germline ends came to 16 bases. CDR3 DNA: TGCAGCGTTGAAATGGGCCTGGGGCGGGATGAAAAACTGTTTTTT. The encoded protein is CSVEMGLGRDEKLFF. Drawing the rest from reference TRBV29-1 and TRBJ1-4, the complete variable domain is SAVISQKPSRDICQRGTSLTIQCQVDSQVTMMFWYRQQPGQSLTLIATANQGSEATYESGFVIDKFPISRPNLTFSTLTVSNMSPEDSSIYLCSVEMGLGRDEKLFFGSGTQLSVL.

The chain carries TRBV5-4 and TRBJ1-2; possible D gene TRBD1, 5 bases. CDR3 length: 14 residues. The V and J ends lost 0 bases and 2 bases respectively, with 8 bases between them. Looked up from germline, CDR1 is SGHNT and CDR2 is YYREEE (reference sequence). The CDR3 spells CASSLGDRNYGYTF. The DNA of the CDR3 is TGTGCCAGCAGCTTGGGAGACAGAAACTATGGCTACACCTTC.

The chain is built from TRBV29-1 and TRBJ2-7, with 8 nucleotides matching TRBD2. CDR1 is SQVTM, CDR2 ANQGSEA, per germline. CDR3 length: 11 residues. The ends lost 7 bases at V and 6 bases at J; junction bases unmatched: 5. In DNA form, the CDR3 reads TGCAGCGCCGGGAGGGGGGCCGAGCAGTACTTC. Protein product: CSAGRGAEQYF.

The chain joins TRBV7-8 to TRBJ1-1; tentative D call: TRBD1 (5 bases). The CDR3 runs to 14 residues. Germline CDR1 reads SGHVS; CDR2 reads FQNEAQ. With 5 bases removed from V and 0 bases from J, the gap between germline ends came to 10 bases. This chain's CDR3 is CASSGGVMNTEAFF. Here the CDR3 DNA reads TGTGCCAGCAGCGGGGGAGTGATGAACACTGAAGCTTTCTTT.

This clone showed up just once. This sequence joins TRBV7-3 and TRBJ2-7; D may be TRBD2 (6 bases). CDR3 size: 15 residues. V dropped 5 bases and J dropped 1 base, with 15 bases sitting between them. Germline V CDR1 and CDR2: SGHTA, FQGTGA. CDR3 sequence (DNA): TGTGCCAGCAGCCTGGAGGAGGGCAGTTCCTACGAGCAGTACTTC. This gives the protein CASSLEEGSSYEQYF.

The rearrangement uses TRBV28 and TRBJ2-7, with TRBD2 as a possible D gene (5 bases). V lost 6 bases to trimming and J lost 1 base, with 25 bases between them. Per germline, CDR1 MDHEN and CDR2 SYDVKM. The CDR3 sequence is 18 residues long. CDR3 in amino acids: CASSHSVGLGAISYEQYF. Written as DNA, the CDR3 is TGTGCCAGCAGCCATAGCGTCGGTTTGGGAGCAATATCCTACGAGCAGTACTTC.

The chain combines TRBV18 with TRBJ1-2; tentative D call: TRBD1 (6 bases). V lost 4 bases and J 2 bases, leaving 14 bases between the germline ends. The CDR3 runs to 15 residues. Germline lookup yields CDR1 KGHSH and CDR2 LQKENI. The CDR3 is CASSLTGFSNYGYTF. CDR3 in DNA: TGTGCCAGCTCACTCACAGGGTTTTCGAACTATGGCTACACCTTC.